In its sample, the clone carrying this T cell receptor (beta chain) was seen a few times. In germline, CDR1 is SGDLS, CDR2 YYNGEE. The CDR3 sequence is 15 residues long. Trimming shortened V by 1 base and J by 3 bases, and 13 bases separated the two germline ends. Authors' analysis steps: It was from reference gene primer amplification that nucleated cell counts were estimated. Repertoires were generated with immunoSEQ multiplex PCR, while TCRdb's copy carries only in-frame clones and drops some. V and J calls plus clone size are reproduced from that table; the DNA served to infer D and trimming. Seen here are around 99,000 clones, approximately 80% observed once, and the top ten hold approximately 4.3%. The data belong to a study of blood T cell repertoires in COVID-19. Study context: COVID-19 samples, acute and convalescent, were from the United States, Italy and Spain. PBMCs, B-cell-depleted T cells, or T cells were the source of the cDNA or gDNA that made up the material.

The TCR comes from a man in his 70s with acute or convalescent COVID-19. The chain has TRBV9 and TRBJ1-1; D might be TRBD1 (6 bases). Sequences were obtained from peripheral blood. CDR3 sequence reads: CASSVNTGRDTEAFF. CDR3 nucleotide sequence: TGTGCCAGCAGCGTAAACACAGGGCGGGACACTGAAGCTTTCTTT.